The rows below give T cell receptor beta chains drawn from one sample of a study of control samples from healthy donors and cancer patients. Only in-frame clones appear in the TCRdb table, and some are missing; sequencing was by immunoSEQ multiplex PCR. The repertoire holds fewer than 200,000 clones, with approximately 92% as singletons. The specimen was blood. These receptors were obtained from a woman in her fifties or sixties in good health. The CDR3 runs from the conserved cysteine through the conserved F or W. D genes are given only for firm matches. Rows give clone size only sometimes, using once, few, many, or a class for an expanded clone.

D: TRBD2; J: TRBJ2-4; V: TRBV2; size: few; CDR3: CASRPTGGLNIQYF; DNA: TGTGCCAGCAGGCCCACGGGGGGGCTAAACATTCAGTACTTC
D: .; J: TRBJ2-7; V: TRBV20-1; size: .; CDR3: CSAGSYEQYF; DNA: TGCAGTGCTGGGTCCTACGAGCAGTACTTC
D: TRBD2; J: TRBJ2-5; V: TRBV5-1; size: .; CDR3: CASSLAPSGGETQYF; DNA: TGCGCCAGCAGCTTGGCTCCTAGCGGGGGAGAGACCCAGTACTTC
D: TRBD1; J: TRBJ1-1; V: TRBV6-2/TRBV6-3; size: .; CDR3: CASSSGQMNTEAFF; DNA: TGTGCCAGCAGTTCGGGACAGATGAACACTGAAGCTTTCTTT
D: .; J: TRBJ1-6; V: TRBV14; size: once; CDR3: CASSQEGPLGGLNSPLHF; DNA: TGTGCCAGCAGCCAAGAGGGTCCCCTCGGGGGGCTTAATTCACCCCTCCACTTT
D: .; J: TRBJ2-3; V: TRBV15; size: .; CDR3: CATSSGSFTDTQYF; DNA: TGTGCCACCAGCAGCGGGTCGTTCACAGATACGCAGTATTTT
D: .; J: TRBJ2-3; V: TRBV18; size: .; CDR3: CASSLTVGTGRRSTDTQYF; DNA: TGTGCCAGCTCCCTTACCGTCGGGACCGGCAGGCGAAGCACAGATACGCAGTATTTT
D: .; J: TRBJ2-3; V: TRBV9; size: .; CDR3: CASSVETVSGNPPDTQYF; DNA: TGTGCCAGCAGCGTCGAAACGGTCTCAGGGAACCCCCCAGATACGCAGTATTTT
D: .; J: TRBJ1-2; V: TRBV5-1; size: .; CDR3: CASSPGSRVPNYGYTF; DNA: TGCGCCAGCAGCCCGGGGAGCAGAGTCCCTAACTATGGCTACACCTTC
D: TRBD1; J: TRBJ1-5; V: TRBV3-1/TRBV3-2; size: .; CDR3: CASSRDRGQPQHF; DNA: TGTGCCAGCAGCCGGGACAGGGGTCAGCCCCAGCATTTT
D: TRBD2; J: TRBJ2-1; V: TRBV7-9; size: .; CDR3: CASSLAGLAGVGEQFF; DNA: TGTGCCAGCAGCTTAGCTGGACTAGCGGGGGTTGGGGAGCAGTTCTTC
D: TRBD1; J: TRBJ1-5; V: TRBV19; size: .; CDR3: CASSWTGGFNQPQHF; DNA: TGTGCCAGTAGTTGGACAGGGGGCTTCAATCAGCCCCAGCATTTT
D: TRBD1; J: TRBJ2-2; V: TRBV5-1; size: .; CDR3: CASTFPGQGNTGELFF; DNA: TGCGCCAGCACATTTCCCGGACAGGGGAACACCGGGGAGCTGTTTTTT
D: .; J: TRBJ1-2; V: TRBV6-5; size: .; CDR3: CASTRRAQLYGYTF; DNA: TGTGCCAGCACCAGGCGGGCCCAACTCTATGGCTACACCTTC
D: TRBD2; J: TRBJ2-1; V: TRBV3-1/TRBV3-2; size: .; CDR3: CASSEGLAGEQFF; DNA: TGTGCCAGCAGCGAAGGACTAGCGGGGGAGCAGTTCTTC
D: TRBD2; J: TRBJ2-5; V: TRBV7-2; size: .; CDR3: CASSKGLAAHRETQYF; DNA: TGTGCCAGCAGCAAGGGACTAGCGGCCCATCGGGAGACCCAGTACTTC
D: .; J: TRBJ1-1; V: TRBV6-5; size: .; CDR3: CASSRQERVNTEAFF; DNA: TGTGCCAGCAGTCGACAGGAAAGGGTAAACACTGAAGCTTTCTTT
D: .; J: TRBJ2-3; V: TRBV5-6; size: .; CDR3: CASSFQPRGTDTQYF; DNA: TGTGCCAGCAGCTTCCAGCCCAGGGGCACAGATACGCAGTATTTT
D: .; J: TRBJ2-3; V: TRBV6-2/TRBV6-3; size: .; CDR3: CASSVPGGLADTQYF; DNA: TGTGCCAGCAGCGTTCCCGGGGGGCTCGCAGATACGCAGTATTTT
D: .; J: TRBJ1-6; V: TRBV3-1/TRBV3-2; size: .; CDR3: CASSQDHDNSPLHF; DNA: TGTGCCAGCAGCCAAGATCACGACAATTCACCCCTCCACTTT
D: TRBD2; J: TRBJ2-7; V: TRBV5-1; size: .; CDR3: CASRVQVGSGIYEQYF; DNA: TGCGCCAGCAGAGTTCAGGTTGGTAGCGGGATTTACGAGCAGTACTTC
D: .; J: TRBJ1-1; V: TRBV2; size: .; CDR3: CASSEDADTEAFF; DNA: TGTGCCAGCAGTGAAGACGCGGACACTGAAGCTTTCTTT